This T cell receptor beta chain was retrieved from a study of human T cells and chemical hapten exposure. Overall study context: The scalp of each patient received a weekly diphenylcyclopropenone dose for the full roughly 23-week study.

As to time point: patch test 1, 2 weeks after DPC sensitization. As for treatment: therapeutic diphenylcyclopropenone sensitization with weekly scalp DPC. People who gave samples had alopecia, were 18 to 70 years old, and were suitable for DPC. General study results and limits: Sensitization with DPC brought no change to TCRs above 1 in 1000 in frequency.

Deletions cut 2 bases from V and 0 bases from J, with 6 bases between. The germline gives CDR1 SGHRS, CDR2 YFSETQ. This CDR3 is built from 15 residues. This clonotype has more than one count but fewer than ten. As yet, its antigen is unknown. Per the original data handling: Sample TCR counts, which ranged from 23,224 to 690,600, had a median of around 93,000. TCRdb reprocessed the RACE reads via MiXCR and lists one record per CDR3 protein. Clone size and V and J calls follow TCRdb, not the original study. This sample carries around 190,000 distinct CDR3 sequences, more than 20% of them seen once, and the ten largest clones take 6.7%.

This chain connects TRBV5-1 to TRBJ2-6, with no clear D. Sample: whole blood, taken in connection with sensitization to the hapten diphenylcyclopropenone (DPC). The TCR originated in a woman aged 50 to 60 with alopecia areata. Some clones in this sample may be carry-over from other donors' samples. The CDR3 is CASSLQSSGANVLTF. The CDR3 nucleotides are TGCGCCAGCAGCTTACAGAGCTCTGGGGCCAACGTCCTGACTTTC.